Shown below are 19 T cell receptor beta chains from a single sample sequenced in a study of neurological immune-mediated disorders. In TCRdb, the 5' RACE reads were re-called with MiXCR into one record per CDR3 protein. The table shows 50,000 or so distinct CDR3 sequences, with about 3.4% occurring only once. The sequenced sample consisted of PBMCs. Receptors originate from a woman aged 55-69 years with multiple sclerosis.

This clonotype was recorded at least ten times. The chain has TRBV5-5 and TRBJ2-7; 10 bases map to TRBD1. CDR1 is SGHKS and CDR2 is YYEKEE in the germline V gene (reference sequence). After removal of 0 bases from V and 0 bases from J, the junction contained 3 bases not matched to a gene. The CDR3 totals 16 residues. The CDR3 DNA follows: TGTGCCAGCAGCTTGGTTGGGACAGGGGTCTCCTACGAGCAGTACTTC. It codes for CASSLVGTGVSYEQYF.

This clonotype was counted many times. This chain links TRBV20-1 with TRBJ1-2, with 8 positions matching TRBD1. CDR3 length: 16 amino acids. Germline CDR1 DFQATT, CDR2 SNEGSKA (reference sequence). Losses at the gene ends were 2 bases for V and 1 base for J; bases not matched to a gene: 9. CDR3 DNA sequence: TGCAGTGCTAGACCCGGACAGGGAAGGGATAACTATGGCTACACCTTC. It specifies CSARPGQGRDNYGYTF.

This clonotype has a handful of counts. The J gene is TRBJ2-1, the V gene TRBV11-2; 9 bases align to TRBD2. Trimming took 5 bases from V and 7 from J; bases not matched to a gene: 6. CDR1 is SGHAT, CDR2 FQNNGV, per germline. CDR3 length equals 14 residues. This CDR3 reads CASSVAGEPNEQFF. The CDR3 nucleotides read TGTGCCAGCAGCGTAGCGGGAGAACCTAATGAGCAGTTCTTC.

The table lists this clonotype with many counts. This chain connects TRBV5-4 to TRBJ2-7; 7 bases map to TRBD1. The V gene end was trimmed by 4 bases and the J gene end by 2 bases; junction bases not matched to a gene: 9. This CDR3 is 15 amino acids long. The V gene's germline CDR1 is SGHNT and CDR2 YYREEE (reference sequence). Written as DNA, the CDR3 is TGTGCCAGCAGCGTACGACAGGGTCACCCCTACGAGCAGTACTTC. Encoded protein: CASSVRQGHPYEQYF.

This clonotype has ten or more counts. The CDR3 sequence is CASSSRTRLPGELFF. The CDR3 DNA reads as TGTGCCAGCAGCTCACGGACCCGACTACCCGGGGAGCTGTTTTTT. The chain couples TRBV5-6 to TRBJ2-2; weak D call: TRBD2 (5 bases). V dropped 3 bases and J dropped 6 bases, with 15 bases sitting between them. Germline CDR1 reads SGHDT; CDR2 reads YYEEEE. This CDR3 comprises 15 residues.

Ten or more counts support this clonotype. This sequence joins TRBV6-5 and TRBJ2-1; D might be TRBD1 (6 bases). Germline values: CDR1 MNHEY, CDR2 SVGAGI. V lost 5 bases, J lost 2 bases, and 13 bases lay in between. The CDR3 is made up of 15 amino acids. DNA for the CDR3: TGTGCCAGCAGTGCCGACAGGTTAACCTACAATGAGCAGTTCTTC. Translating it yields CASSADRLTYNEQFF.

This clonotype came up many times. This chain joins TRBV20-1 and TRBJ2-1; perhaps TRBD1 as D (6 bases). Germline assignment: CDR1 DFQATT and CDR2 SNEGSKA (reference sequence). This CDR3 is built from 14 residues. Between the trimmed V and J ends, which lost 3 bases and 9 bases, there was a span of 18 bases. This CDR3 is CSASQQGLIGEQFF. The DNA of the CDR3 is TGCAGTGCTAGTCAACAGGGATTGATCGGTGAGCAGTTCTTC.

This clonotype was observed at least ten times. The chain combines TRBV9 with TRBJ1-3; D is ambiguous. Trimming took 1 base from V and 2 from J, leaving 10 bases between them. CDR1 is SGDLS and CDR2 is YYNGEE in the germline V gene. The CDR3 is 15 residues long. In DNA form, the CDR3 reads TGTGCCAGCAGCGTAAGCAGTGTTGCTGGAAACACCATATATTTT. Its protein is CASSVSSVAGNTIYF.

This clonotype was counted many times. The chain recombines TRBV2 with TRBJ2-7; a possible D gene is TRBD1 (5 bases). CDR1 and CDR2 (germline): SNHLY, FYNNEI. V lost 3 bases to trimming and J lost 2 bases, with 5 bases between them. The CDR3 totals 12 residues. CDR3 residues: CASSDRAYEQYF. In DNA form, the CDR3 reads TGTGCCAGCAGTGACAGGGCCTACGAGCAGTACTTC.

This clonotype was seen at least ten times. The V and J genes are TRBV28 and TRBJ2-1, with TRBD2 matching 8 bases. The CDR3 spans 15 residues. V was clipped by 2 bases and J by 4 bases; unmatched bases: 4. Germline V gene data show CDR1 as MDHEN and CDR2 as SYDVKM. The CDR3 sequence: CASSLASGPYNEQFF. The CDR3 DNA is TGTGCCAGCAGTTTAGCTAGCGGGCCGTACAATGAGCAGTTCTTC. The whole variable domain, remainder taken from reference TRBV28 and TRBJ2-1, is DVKVTQSSRYLVKRTGEKVFLECVQDMDHENMFWYRQDPGLGLRLIYFSYDVKMKEKGDIPEGYSVSREKKERFSLILESASTNQTSMYLCASSLASGPYNEQFFGPGTRLTVL.

This clonotype appeared many times. The rearrangement uses TRBV11-2 and TRBJ1-4; TRBD1 is a possible D gene (6 bases). Trimming removed 5 bases at V and 11 bases at J, with 15 bases between. Germline values: CDR1 SGHAT, CDR2 FQNNGV. There are 13 residues in the CDR3. The CDR3 bases are TGTGCCAGCAGCACCGGACAGCGAGGGAAACTGTTTTTT. It translates to CASSTGQRGKLFF.

This clonotype was detected many times. The chain employs TRBV7-2 and TRBJ1-4; 7 nucleotides agree with TRBD1. Germline CDR1 SGHTA, CDR2 FQGNSA. Losses at the gene ends were 5 bases for V and 3 bases for J; bases not matched to a gene: 9. The CDR3 contains 16 residues. The CDR3 protein is CASSPTGQISNEKLFF. The CDR3 DNA reads as TGTGCCAGCAGCCCTACGGGACAGATATCTAATGAAAAACTGTTTTTT. The full variable domain, in which reference TRBV7-2 and TRBJ1-4 provide the parts outside the CDR3, is GAGVSQSPSNKVTEKGKDVELRCDPISGHTALYWYRQSLGQGLEFLIYFQGNSAPDKSGLPSDRFSAERTGGSVSTLTIQRTQQEDSAVYLCASSPTGQISNEKLFFGSGTQLSVL.

This clonotype showed up many times. The gene calls are TRBV20-1 and TRBJ2-7, with D tentatively TRBD2 (6 bases). This CDR3 contains 14 residues. Germline assignment: CDR1 DFQATT and CDR2 SNEGSKA (reference sequence). Trimming stripped 2 bases from V and 5 bases from J, with 16 bases between. The CDR3 DNA is TGCAGTGCTAGATCGGGGGAGGATCTCCACGAGCAGTACTTC. This sequence encodes CSARSGEDLHEQYF.

This clonotype was seen a handful of times. This chain uses TRBV18 with TRBJ2-3; 9 bases agree with TRBD1. Losses at the gene ends were 3 bases for V and 4 bases for J; bases not matched to a gene: 11. CDR3 length: 17 residues. The germline CDR1 and CDR2 sequences are KGHSH and LQKENI. DNA of the CDR3: TGTGCCAGCTCACCTCTCCGGGGACAGGGAAGGGCAGATACGCAGTATTTT. Protein: CASSPLRGQGRADTQYF.

This clonotype has at least ten counts. The V and J genes are TRBV9 and TRBJ2-2, with 7 bases matching TRBD1. The CDR3 has 15 residues. The germline V gene encodes CDR1 SGDLS and CDR2 YYNGEE. Trimming removed 4 bases from V and 1 base from J; junction bases left unmatched: 4. The CDR3 sequence is CASSSRDRNTGELFF. CDR3 DNA sequence: TGTGCCAGCAGCTCCCGGGACAGGAACACCGGGGAGCTGTTTTTT.

Ten or more counts support this clonotype. The chain couples TRBV5-1 to TRBJ2-1, with a tentative D call TRBD1 (6 bases). The CDR3 consists of 18 residues. The V end was cut by 3 bases, the J end by 2 bases, with 21 bases between. The V gene's germline CDR1 is SGHRS and CDR2 YFSETQ. The CDR3, as DNA: TGCGCCAGCAGCTGGATCCCCTTTATCAGGGGAACCTACAATGAGCAGTTCTTC. Translated: CASSWIPFIRGTYNEQFF.

This clonotype was picked up many times. The chain joins TRBV12-3 or TRBV12-4 to TRBJ1-4; 9 bases line up with TRBD1. V shed 5 bases and J 5 bases; nucleotides not matched to a gene: 3. The CDR3 is 14 amino acids. The CDR3 nucleotides read TGTGCCAGCAGTGGGACAGGGACAAATGAAAAACTGTTTTTT. This gives the protein CASSGTGTNEKLFF.

This clonotype has a count of ten or more. V gene TRBV20-1 combines with J gene TRBJ2-5; 12 bases agree with TRBD2. The germline CDR1 and CDR2 sequences are DFQATT and SNEGSKA (reference sequence). The CDR3 loop spans 14 amino acids. V lost 2 bases and J lost 5; bases outside the gene matches: 3. The CDR3 sequence is CSARLAGGKETQYF. CDR3 nucleotide sequence: TGCAGTGCTAGACTAGCGGGGGGGAAGGAGACCCAGTACTTC.

This clonotype was seen many times. The chain has TRBV2 and TRBJ1-3; tentatively, D is TRBD1 (6 bases). This CDR3 region has 13 residues. Germline values: CDR1 SNHLY, CDR2 FYNNEI. V shed 7 bases and J shed 4 bases, with 11 bases lying between them. CDR3: CASNGQIGNTIYF. The CDR3 nucleotides are TGTGCCAGCAACGGACAGATAGGAAACACCATATATTTT.